A selection of T cell receptor beta chains follows, all from one sample in a study of blood T cell repertoires in COVID-19. Clones were sequenced by immunoSEQ multiplex PCR, and TCRdb holds only the in-frame ones, with some missing. This sample has 150,000 to 200,000 clones, with around 84% found just once. The sequenced sample was PBMCs or T cells enriched from blood (not recorded which). These receptors came from a middle-aged man who had recovered from COVID-19. Each CDR3 is given with its conserved first and last residue. The D gene is left open where the match is weak. Not all rows give a size; the values are once, few, many and, for expanded clones, a class.

>TRBJ2-1|TRBV5-1|.|TRBD1
CASSLDRDEQFF
TGCGCCAGCAGCCTGGACAGGGATGAGCAGTTCTTC
>TRBJ1-6|TRBV7-9|few|TRBD1
CASSRQGQNSPLHF
TGTGCCAGCAGCCGACAGGGCCAAAATTCACCCCTCCACTTT
>TRBJ1-2|TRBV24-1|.|TRBD1
CATSERTGTGGLGGYTF
TGTGCCACCAGTGAGCGAACCGGGACAGGGGGTTTGGGTGGCTACACCTTC
>TRBJ2-2|TRBV9|.|.
CASSVGSVDANTGELFF
TGTGCCAGCAGCGTGGGGAGTGTGGATGCGAACACCGGGGAGCTGTTTTTT
>TRBJ1-2|TRBV27|.|TRBD1
CASRQQGAGGYTF
TGTGCCAGCAGACAACAGGGGGCGGGTGGCTACACCTTC
>TRBJ2-5|TRBV7-3|.|.
CASSPRGAETQYF
TGTGCCAGCAGCCCCCGGGGGGCGGAGACCCAGTACTTC
>TRBJ1-1|TRBV29-1|.|TRBD1
CSGRQGRTEAFF
TGCAGCGGCCGACAGGGCCGCACTGAAGCTTTCTTT
>TRBJ1-2|TRBV30|.|.
CAWSRDRGALRGYTF
TGTGCCTGGAGTAGGGACCGGGGGGCACTAAGAGGCTACACCTTC
>TRBJ2-4|TRBV11-2|.|TRBD2
CASSLALRGGRVGLNIQYF
TGTGCCAGCAGCTTGGCCTTGCGGGGGGGCCGGGTCGGGTTAAACATTCAGTACTTC
>TRBJ1-1|TRBV30|once|.
CAWSPRTVRNTEAFF
TGTGCCTGGAGTCCCAGGACAGTCAGGAACACTGAAGCTTTCTTT
>TRBJ1-6|TRBV12-5|.|TRBD1
CASGLGLGTGGPPLHF
TGTGCTAGTGGTTTGGGACTTGGGACAGGGGGCCCACCCCTCCACTTT